These T cell receptor beta chains were read from a single sample in a study of blood T cell repertoires in COVID-19. Using immunoSEQ multiplex PCR, the repertoire was profiled, and TCRdb retains in-frame clones only, with some absent. In the table there are 100,000 to 130,000 clones, about nine tenths of which are singletons. The sequenced material came from peripheral blood. The receptor set was obtained from a human donor in a cohort sampled during active COVID-19. CDR3s include the opening cysteine and the closing phenylalanine or tryptophan. The order of the fields is J gene, clone size, D gene, V gene, CDR3 protein, CDR3 DNA. D genes are given only for firm matches. Some rows have no size entry. The others give once, few or many, or a class for an expanded clone.

>TRBJ2-1|NA|TRBD2|TRBV28
CASSLSAGVVQFF
TGTGCCAGCAGTTTATCCGCGGGAGTCGTGCAGTTCTTC
>TRBJ2-5|NA|TRBD2|TRBV2
CASRDRLAGAEAETQYF
TGTGCCAGCAGAGACAGACTAGCGGGGGCCGAAGCCGAGACCCAGTACTTC
>TRBJ1-1|NA|NA|TRBV3-1/TRBV3-2
CASSQVGDNGAFF
TGTGCCAGCAGCCAAGTCGGGGATAATGGGGCTTTCTTT
>TRBJ2-5|NA|TRBD2|TRBV2
CASSESLAGGETQYF
TGTGCCAGCAGTGAATCCCTAGCGGGGGGAGAGACCCAGTACTTC
>TRBJ2-5|NA|TRBD2|TRBV15
CATSRGLAGGKETQYF
TGTGCCACCAGCAGAGGTCTAGCGGGAGGGAAAGAGACCCAGTACTTC
>TRBJ2-5|once|TRBD2|TRBV27
CASSFGTSGRRETQYF
TGTGCCAGCAGTTTCGGGACTAGCGGGAGAAGAGAGACCCAGTACTTC
>TRBJ2-7|NA|TRBD2|TRBV7-3
CASSPLAGSSYEQYF
TGTGCCAGCAGCCCATTAGCGGGAAGCTCCTACGAGCAGTACTTC
>TRBJ2-1|NA|TRBD1|TRBV11-2
CASSLDSGKGGSKEQFF
TGTGCCAGCAGCTTAGATAGTGGAAAAGGGGGCTCAAAGGAGCAGTTCTTC
>TRBJ1-2|NA|TRBD1|TRBV12-5
CASGLATGTGVIYGYTF
TGTGCTAGTGGTTTGGCCACCGGGACAGGGGTAATCTACGGCTACACCTTC
>TRBJ1-5|NA|NA|TRBV7-8
CASSLGTGFPQHF
TGTGCCAGCAGCTTAGGTACGGGGTTTCCCCAGCATTTT
>TRBJ2-1|NA|TRBD2|TRBV2
CASSERSGRGDEQFF
TGTGCCAGCAGTGAAAGAAGCGGGAGGGGTGATGAGCAGTTCTTC
>TRBJ2-7|NA|TRBD1|TRBV19
CASSTPPTGQGYEQYF
TGTGCCAGTAGTACCCCCCCGACAGGGCAGGGTTACGAGCAGTACTTC
>TRBJ1-2|NA|NA|TRBV18
CASSLSGTSYGYTF
TGTGCCAGCTCGCTATCCGGGACAAGTTATGGCTACACCTTC
>TRBJ2-1|few|NA|TRBV5-1
CASSGGSGLSYNEQFF
TGCGCCAGCAGCGGTGGTAGCGGACTATCCTACAATGAGCAGTTCTTC
>TRBJ1-4|NA|TRBD1|TRBV19
CASGTENEKLFF
TGTGCCAGTGGGACAGAAAATGAAAAACTGTTTTTT
>TRBJ2-5|NA|NA|TRBV5-4
CASSLERDQETQYF
TGTGCCAGCAGCTTGGAGCGGGACCAAGAGACCCAGTACTTC
>TRBJ2-3|NA|NA|TRBV12-3/TRBV12-4
CASSFRVTDTQYF
TGTGCCAGCAGTTTTCGCGTGACAGATACGCAGTATTTT
>TRBJ1-5|few|NA|TRBV7-9
CASSPGGTSNQPQHF
TGTGCCAGCAGCCCGGGGGGCACAAGCAATCAGCCCCAGCATTTT
>TRBJ2-3|NA|NA|TRBV4-1
CASSHLDLPEDTQYF
TGCGCCAGCAGCCATCTAGATTTACCGGAAGATACGCAGTATTTT
>TRBJ1-1|NA|TRBD1|TRBV28
CASSPLTGLNTEAFF
TGTGCCAGCAGTCCGCTGACAGGGTTGAACACTGAAGCTTTCTTT
>TRBJ1-4|NA|NA|TRBV7-9
CASSPRTGTPGGINEKLFF
TGTGCCAGCAGCCCACGCACCGGGACTCCTGGGGGTATTAATGAAAAACTGTTTTTT
>TRBJ2-1|NA|NA|TRBV4-2
CASSQEPDSYNEQFF
TGTGCCAGCAGCCAAGAGCCAGATTCCTACAATGAGCAGTTCTTC